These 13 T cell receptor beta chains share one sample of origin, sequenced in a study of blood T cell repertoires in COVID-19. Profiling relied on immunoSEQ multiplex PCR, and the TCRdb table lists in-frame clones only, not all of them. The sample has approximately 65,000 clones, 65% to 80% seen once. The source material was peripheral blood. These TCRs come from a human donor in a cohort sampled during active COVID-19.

The CDR3, as DNA: TGCGCCAGCAGCACAGCCGGACAGGCTAATTACAATGAGCAGTTCTTC. Amino acid sequence: CASSTAGQANYNEQFF. V gene TRBV5-1 combines with J gene TRBJ2-1, with TRBD1 matching 7 bases. J was trimmed by 4 bases and V by 4 bases; bases with no gene match: 11. CDR1 SGHRS and CDR2 YFSETQ come from the germline V gene. The CDR3 extends over 16 amino acids.

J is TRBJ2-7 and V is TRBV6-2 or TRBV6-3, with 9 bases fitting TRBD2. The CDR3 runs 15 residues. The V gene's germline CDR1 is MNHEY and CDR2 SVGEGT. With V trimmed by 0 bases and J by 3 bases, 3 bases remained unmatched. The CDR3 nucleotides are TGTGCCAGCAGTTACTCCAGTAGCGGGAGCTACGAGCAGTACTTC. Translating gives CASSYSSSGSYEQYF.

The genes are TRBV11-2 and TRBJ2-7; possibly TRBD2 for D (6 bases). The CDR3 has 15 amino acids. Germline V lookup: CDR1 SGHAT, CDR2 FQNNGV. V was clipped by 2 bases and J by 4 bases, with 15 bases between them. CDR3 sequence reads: CASSLYSGEEYEQYF. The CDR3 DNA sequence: TGTGCCAGCAGCTTATATAGCGGAGAAGAGTACGAGCAGTACTTC.

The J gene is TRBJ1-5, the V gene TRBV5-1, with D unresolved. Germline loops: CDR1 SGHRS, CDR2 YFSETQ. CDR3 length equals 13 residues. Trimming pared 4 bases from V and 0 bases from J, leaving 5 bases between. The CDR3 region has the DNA TGCGCCAGCAGCCCCAATAGCAATCAGCCCCAGCATTTT. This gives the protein CASSPNSNQPQHF.

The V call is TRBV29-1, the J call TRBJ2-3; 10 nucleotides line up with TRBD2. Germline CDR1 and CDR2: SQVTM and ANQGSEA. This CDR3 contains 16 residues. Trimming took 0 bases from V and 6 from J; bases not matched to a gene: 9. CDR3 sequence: CSVEDPSGGASDTQYF. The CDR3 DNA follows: TGCAGCGTTGAAGATCCGAGCGGGGGGGCCTCGGATACGCAGTATTTT.

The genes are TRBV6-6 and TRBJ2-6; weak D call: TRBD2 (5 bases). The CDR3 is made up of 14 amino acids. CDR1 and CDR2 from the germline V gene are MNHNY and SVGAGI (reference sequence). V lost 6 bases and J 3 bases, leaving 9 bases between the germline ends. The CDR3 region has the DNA TGTGCCAGCAGCCTAGAGGGTGGGGCCAACGTCCTGACTTTC. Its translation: CASSLEGGANVLTF.

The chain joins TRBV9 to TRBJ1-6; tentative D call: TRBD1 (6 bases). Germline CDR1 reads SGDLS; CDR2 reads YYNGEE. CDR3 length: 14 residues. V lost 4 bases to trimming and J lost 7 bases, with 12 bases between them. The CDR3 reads CASSNRVQNSPLHF. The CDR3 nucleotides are TGTGCCAGCAGCAACAGGGTCCAAAATTCACCCCTCCACTTT.

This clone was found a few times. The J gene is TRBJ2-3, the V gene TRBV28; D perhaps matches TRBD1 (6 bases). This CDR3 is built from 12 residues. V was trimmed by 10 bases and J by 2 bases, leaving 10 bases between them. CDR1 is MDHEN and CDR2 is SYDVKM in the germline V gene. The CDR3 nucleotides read TGTGCCACCGGACAGATCACAGATACGCAGTATTTT. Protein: CATGQITDTQYF.

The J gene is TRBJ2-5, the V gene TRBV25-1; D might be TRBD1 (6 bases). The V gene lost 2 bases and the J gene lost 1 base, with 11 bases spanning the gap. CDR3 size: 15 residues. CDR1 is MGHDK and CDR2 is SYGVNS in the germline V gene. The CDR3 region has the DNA TGTGCCAGCAGTGAAATGGACAGACTCCAAGAGACCCAGTACTTC. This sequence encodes CASSEMDRLQETQYF.

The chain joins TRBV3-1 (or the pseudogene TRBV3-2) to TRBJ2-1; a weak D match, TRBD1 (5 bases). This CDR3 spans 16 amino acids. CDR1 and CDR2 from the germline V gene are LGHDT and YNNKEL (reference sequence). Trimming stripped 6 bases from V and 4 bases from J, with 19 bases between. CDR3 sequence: CASSSDIFSLYNEQFF. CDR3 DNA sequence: TGTGCCAGCAGTTCGGACATTTTTTCGTTATACAATGAGCAGTTCTTC.

In DNA, the CDR3 is TGCGCCAGCAGCTTGGCCCAGCGGGAAAGCACAGATACGCAGTATTTT. This gives the protein CASSLAQRESTDTQYF. The V gene is TRBV5-1, the J gene TRBJ2-3; 7 bases map to TRBD2. The V and J ends lost 0 bases and 0 bases, in that order; junction bases with no gene match: 4. Germline V gene data show CDR1 as SGHRS and CDR2 as YFSETQ. CDR3 size: 16 residues.

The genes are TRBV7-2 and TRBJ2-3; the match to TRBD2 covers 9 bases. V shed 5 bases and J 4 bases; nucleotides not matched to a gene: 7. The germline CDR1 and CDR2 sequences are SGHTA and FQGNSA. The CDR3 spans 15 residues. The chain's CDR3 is CASSKEGGGADTQYF. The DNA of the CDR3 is TGTGCCAGCAGCAAAGAAGGCGGGGGGGCAGATACGCAGTATTTT.

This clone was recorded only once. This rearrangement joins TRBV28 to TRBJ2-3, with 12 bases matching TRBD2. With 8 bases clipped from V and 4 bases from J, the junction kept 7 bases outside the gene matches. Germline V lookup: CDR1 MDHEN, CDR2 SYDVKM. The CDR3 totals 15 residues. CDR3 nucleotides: TGTGCCAGCGGGAATAGACTAGCGGGAGCAGATACGCAGTATTTT. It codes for CASGNRLAGADTQYF.